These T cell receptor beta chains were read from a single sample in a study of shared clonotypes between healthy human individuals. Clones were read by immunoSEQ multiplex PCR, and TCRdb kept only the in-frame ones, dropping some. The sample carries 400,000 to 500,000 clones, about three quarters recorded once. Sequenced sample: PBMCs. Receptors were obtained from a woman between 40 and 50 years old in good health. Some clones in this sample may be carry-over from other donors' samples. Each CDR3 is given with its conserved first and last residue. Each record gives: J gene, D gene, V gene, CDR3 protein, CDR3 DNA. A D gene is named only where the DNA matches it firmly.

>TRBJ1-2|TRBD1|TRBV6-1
CASSWDSNYGYTF
TGTGCCAGCAGTTGGGACAGTAACTATGGCTACACCTTC
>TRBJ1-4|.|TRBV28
CASSFLGLATNEKLFF
TGTGCCAGCAGTTTTCTAGGCCTTGCAACTAATGAAAAACTGTTTTTT
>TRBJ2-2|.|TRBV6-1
CASNGNTGELFF
TGTGCCAGCAACGGCAACACCGGGGAGCTGTTTTTT
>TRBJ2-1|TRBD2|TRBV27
CASSPRLADYNEQFF
TGTGCCAGCAGTCCCCGACTAGCGGACTACAATGAGCAGTTCTTC
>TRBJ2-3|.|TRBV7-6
CASSPNVGVGRSTDTQYF
TGTGCCAGCAGCCCAAATGTGGGCGTGGGCAGAAGCACAGATACGCAGTATTTT
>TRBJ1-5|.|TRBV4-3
CASSQVVGGQPQHF
TGCGCCAGCAGCCAAGTGGTAGGGGGTCAGCCCCAGCATTTT
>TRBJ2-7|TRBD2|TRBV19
CASSDGLAFYEQYF
TGTGCCAGTAGTGACGGACTAGCTTTCTACGAGCAGTACTTC
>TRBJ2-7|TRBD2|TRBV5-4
CASSFPGTRGEQYF
TGTGCCAGCAGCTTTCCCGGGACTAGAGGCGAGCAGTACTTC
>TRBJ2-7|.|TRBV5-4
CASSWSGDTEQYF
TGTGCCAGCAGCTGGTCGGGGGACACCGAGCAGTACTTC
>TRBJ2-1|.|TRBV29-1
CSVEEYRDRNEQFF
TGCAGCGTTGAAGAGTACAGGGACCGGAATGAGCAGTTCTTC
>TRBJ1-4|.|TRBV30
CAWTRRNNEKLFF
TGTGCCTGGACCCGACGGAATAATGAAAAACTGTTTTTT
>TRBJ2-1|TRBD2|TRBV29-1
CSVGGGRNSVQFF
TGCAGCGTGGGTGGCGGGAGGAATTCCGTGCAGTTCTTC
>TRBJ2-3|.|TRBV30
CAWSTGARDTDTQYF
TGTGCCTGGAGCACGGGGGCTAGAGACACAGATACGCAGTATTTT
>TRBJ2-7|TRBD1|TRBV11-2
CASRPGTGGGEQYF
TGTGCCAGCCGCCCCGGGACAGGGGGGGGCGAGCAGTACTTC
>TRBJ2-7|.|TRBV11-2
CASSLAGNTYEQYF
TGTGCCAGCAGCTTAGCCGGAAACACCTACGAGCAGTACTTC